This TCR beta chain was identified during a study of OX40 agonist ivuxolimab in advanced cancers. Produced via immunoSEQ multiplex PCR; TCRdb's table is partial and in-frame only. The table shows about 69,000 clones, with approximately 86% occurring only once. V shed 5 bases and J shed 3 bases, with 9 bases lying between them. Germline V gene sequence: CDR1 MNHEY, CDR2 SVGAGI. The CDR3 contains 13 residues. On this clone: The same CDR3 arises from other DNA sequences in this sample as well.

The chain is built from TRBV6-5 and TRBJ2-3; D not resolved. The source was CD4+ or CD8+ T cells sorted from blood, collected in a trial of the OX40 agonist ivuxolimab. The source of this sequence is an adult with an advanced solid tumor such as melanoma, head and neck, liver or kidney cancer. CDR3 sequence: CASSGHGTDTQYF. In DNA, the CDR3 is TGTGCCAGCAGTGGGCACGGGACAGATACGCAGTATTTT.